Detailed here is one TCR beta chain. This record comes from a study of blood T cells in healthy people across ages. Study information: Per every two T cells, about one barcoded beta molecule was captured by template switching.

Primers used in a second PCR of roughly 7 to 12 cycles were a sample-barcoded 5' primer and a J-beta primer mix. TCRdb redid the calling of the 5' RACE reads with MiXCR, one entry per CDR3 protein. The table has over 950,000 distinct CDR3 sequences, roughly two fifths seen once. Samples each yielded at least 5.5 micrograms of total RNA. Germline V lookup: CDR1 ENHRY, CDR2 SYGVKD. This CDR3 is built from 13 residues. Trimming shortened V by 8 bases and J by 5 bases, and 12 bases separated the two germline ends. This TCR came from a man aged 18 to 30 in good health. The chain uses TRBV10-3 and TRBJ1-4; perhaps TRBD1 as D (6 bases). The sequencing sample was made of blood. The DNA of the CDR3 is TGTGCCATCGGGGGCAGAGAGAATGAAAAACTGTTTTTT. As protein: CAIGGRENEKLFF.